This T cell receptor (beta chain) was identified in a study of cytomegalovirus exposure and HLA in healthy donors. The CDR3 is 18 amino acids. The germline V gene encodes CDR1 MNHEY and CDR2 SMNVEV (reference sequence). The junction had 8 bases not matched to a gene; V was cut back by 0 bases and J by 0 bases. The PCR made use of 60 Vbeta and 13 Jbeta primers. Sequencing was performed with immunoSEQ multiplex PCR; in TCRdb, only in-frame clones are kept and a portion is missing. The sample consists of about 270,000 clones, just over 70% of them appearing once. V gene TRBV27 combines with J gene TRBJ2-7; 10 nucleotides align to TRBD2. Material: PBMCs. The origin of this receptor is a female donor in good health and CMV-seronegative. CDR3 sequence (DNA): TGTGCCAGCAGTTTATCGGCTAGCGGGAGCGACATCTCCTACGAGCAGTACTTC. Amino acids: CASSLSASGSDISYEQYF.